These 28 T cell receptor beta chains were all obtained from the same sample, sequenced in a study of monozygotic twins with inflammatory bowel disease. TCRdb re-called the 5' RACE reads, yielding one record per CDR3 amino acid sequence without DNA. The sample totals approximately 340,000 distinct CDR3 sequences; its top ten clones hold 2% to 2.5%. The sample consisted of blood. All receptors derive from a human donor with ulcerative colitis or Crohn's disease, or a healthy co-twin of an affected twin (not recorded which).

This sequence joins TRBV7-9 and TRBJ2-7; TCRdb's D call of TRBD2 is untestable without DNA. Per germline, CDR1 SEHNR and CDR2 FQNEAQ (reference sequence). The CDR3 has 14 amino acids. CDR3 amino acids: CASSLDGGNYEQYF. Looking up the rest from reference TRBV7-9 and TRBJ2-7 gives the full variable domain: DTGVSQNPRHKITKRGQNVTFRCDPISEHNRLYWYRQTLGQGPEFLTYFQNEAQLEKSRLLSDRFSAERPKGSFSTLEIQRTEQGDSAMYLCASSLDGGNYEQYFGPGTRLTVT.

The J gene is TRBJ2-2, the V gene TRBV7-2; the TRBD2 assignment by TCRdb is unverifiable without DNA. This CDR3 comprises 15 residues. Germline-derived CDR1 and CDR2 are SGHTA and FQGNSA. CDR3 loop: CASSYLAGRAGELFF.

V and J are TRBV4-1 and TRBJ1-2; TCRdb calls TRBD1, which cannot be checked without DNA. The CDR3 has 16 residues. CDR1 is MGHRA and CDR2 is YSYEKL in the germline V gene. The CDR3 sequence is CASSKSGTEGRYGYTF.

The chain combines TRBV12-3 or TRBV12-4 with TRBJ2-7. The length of the CDR3 is 13 residues. This chain's CDR3 is CASSSRLPYEQYF.

The V call is TRBV12-3 or TRBV12-4, the J call TRBJ1-1; no DNA is available, so the TRBD1 call from TCRdb remains unchecked. This CDR3 has 12 residues. The CDR3 sequence: CASSPGGTEAFF.

The gene calls are TRBV28 and TRBJ2-2; TCRdb returns TRBD1, unconfirmable since there is no DNA. This CDR3 has 13 residues. CDR1 and CDR2 (germline): MDHEN, SYDVKM. The CDR3 sequence is CASRGQGARELFF.

The chain recombines TRBV28 with TRBJ1-3; TCRdb proposes TRBD1, but this gene call is untestable without DNA. Germline V gives CDR1 MDHEN, CDR2 SYDVKM. The CDR3 covers 16 residues. CDR3 sequence: CASSYHTTGAGNTIYF.

The rearrangement links TRBV4-3 to TRBJ2-1; lacking DNA, the TRBD2 call made by TCRdb goes unchecked. The CDR3 extends over 15 amino acids. The germline V gene encodes CDR1 LGHNA and CDR2 YSLEER. CDR3 region: CASSPSGLDYNEQFF.

This sequence joins TRBV11-2 and TRBJ2-7. Germline-derived CDR1 and CDR2 are SGHAT and FQNNGV. The CDR3 has 15 amino acids. CDR3 sequence: CASSLAKVASRVQYF. Filled out from reference TRBV11-2 and TRBJ2-7, the complete variable domain reads EAGVAQSPRYKIIEKRQSVAFWCNPISGHATLYWYQQILGQGPKLLIQFQNNGVVDDSQLPKDRFSAERLKGVDSTLKIQPAKLEDSAVYLCASSLAKVASRVQYFGPGTRLTVT.

This chain connects TRBV5-1 to TRBJ2-6; there is no DNA to check the TCRdb D call of TRBD1. The CDR3 totals 17 residues. Germline lookup yields CDR1 SGHRS and CDR2 YFSETQ. The CDR3 loop reads CASSLAGGQEGANVLTF.

The chain is built from TRBV12-3 or TRBV12-4 and TRBJ1-1. The CDR3 is 11 residues long. The CDR3 protein is CASEMNTEAFF.

The gene calls are TRBV6-2 or TRBV6-3 and TRBJ2-1. The CDR3 extends over 14 amino acids. Germline CDR1 reads MNHEY; CDR2 reads SVGEGT. The CDR3 spells CASKYSALSVGQFF.

The J gene is TRBJ1-5, the V gene TRBV7-9; TCRdb's D gene call, TRBD1, goes unchecked for lack of DNA. The length of the CDR3 is 13 residues. CDR1 is SEHNR, CDR2 FQNEAQ, per germline (reference sequence). The CDR3 loop is CASSEQGIQPQHF.

The chain recombines TRBV4-2 with TRBJ1-3. The CDR3 is 14 residues long. Looked up from germline, CDR1 is LGHNA and CDR2 is YNFKEQ. The CDR3 loop is CASSQTVSGNTIYF.

The rearrangement uses TRBV28 and TRBJ2-5. This CDR3 comprises 13 residues. Per germline, CDR1 MDHEN and CDR2 SYDVKM. This chain's CDR3 is CASIDQWRGTQYF.

The chain has TRBV6-5 and TRBJ2-1; lacking DNA, the TRBD2 call made by TCRdb goes unchecked. The CDR3 contains 16 residues. CDR1 and CDR2 from the germline V gene are MNHEY and SVGAGI. The CDR3 region is CASSSRPGGAHVEQFF.

The genes are TRBV4-3 and TRBJ1-5; TCRdb proposes TRBD1, but this gene call is untestable without DNA. The CDR3 is made up of 18 amino acids. The V gene's germline CDR1 is LGHNA and CDR2 YSLEER. The CDR3 spells CASSRNRGAGNSNQPQHF.

V gene TRBV30 combines with J gene TRBJ1-2. Germline assignment: CDR1 GTSNPN and CDR2 SVGIG (reference sequence). The CDR3 covers 12 residues. The CDR3 loop is CAWRGDFYGYTF.

This sequence joins TRBV27 and TRBJ2-6; the TRBD1 assignment by TCRdb is unverifiable without DNA. The length of the CDR3 is 16 residues. The V gene's germline CDR1 is MNHEY and CDR2 SMNVEV (reference sequence). CDR3: CASSFQGGTGANVLTF.

This chain joins TRBV5-1 and TRBJ2-3; the D gene TCRdb calls, TRBD2, cannot be checked with no DNA. Per germline, CDR1 SGHRS and CDR2 YFSETQ. The CDR3 totals 16 residues. The CDR3 here is CASSLVRDSSTDTQYF.

This rearrangement joins TRBV28 to TRBJ2-7. This CDR3 is built from 13 residues. The germline CDR1 and CDR2 sequences are MDHEN and SYDVKM. CDR3 sequence: CASMKGSIYEQYF.

J is TRBJ2-7 and V is TRBV19; TCRdb indicates TRBD1, and absent DNA this call remains unverified. Germline V gene lookup returns CDR1 LNHDA and CDR2 SQIVND (reference sequence). This CDR3 is 14 amino acids long. This CDR3 is CASAMATRPYEQYF.

The chain joins TRBV15 to TRBJ2-7. The CDR3 spans 13 residues. Germline values: CDR1 LNHNV, CDR2 YYDKDF (reference sequence). CDR3 amino acids: CATSRAIDYEQYF.

The chain couples TRBV20-1 to TRBJ1-2. The CDR3 runs to 14 residues. Germline CDR1 DFQATT, CDR2 SNEGSKA (reference sequence). CDR3 amino acids: CSARDSAANYGYTF.

The chain combines TRBV7-9 with TRBJ1-3. CDR1 is SEHNR, CDR2 FQNEAQ, per germline (reference sequence). The CDR3 contains 13 residues. The CDR3 here is CASSTPQEATIYF.

V gene TRBV7-9 combines with J gene TRBJ2-1; TCRdb's D call of TRBD1 is untestable without DNA. The CDR3 contains 16 residues. Germline assignment: CDR1 SEHNR and CDR2 FQNEAQ (reference sequence). The CDR3 is CASSVGGGWSYNEQFF.

The chain links TRBV29-1 to TRBJ1-1; TCRdb's D gene call, TRBD1, goes unchecked for lack of DNA. The CDR3 totals 15 residues. In germline, CDR1 is SQVTM, CDR2 ANQGSEA. CDR3 residues: CSVEDERRRGTEAFF.

The chain is built from TRBV7-2 and TRBJ2-1; lacking DNA, the TRBD1 call made by TCRdb goes unchecked. This CDR3 has 15 amino acids. Per germline, CDR1 SGHTA and CDR2 FQGNSA. CDR3: CASSLAGGIYNEQFF.